The 21 T cell receptor beta chains given below trace back to one sample, sequenced in a study of T-cell memory formation after mild COVID-19. A single record per CDR3 protein comes from TCRdb applying MiXCR to the 5' RACE reads. Found here are some 68,000 distinct CDR3 sequences, over 15% of them singletons; the top ten hold around 31%. The sequenced material came from PBMCs or a T cell subset sorted from them (not recorded which). The receptors were gathered from an adult woman who had mild COVID-19 (a few samples of this study predate the infection). Cell type and time point are not known.

This chain uses TRBV12-3 or TRBV12-4 with TRBJ2-2; the D gene could be TRBD1 or TRBD2 (6 bases each). This CDR3 is built from 16 residues. With 5 bases removed from V and 2 bases from J, the gap between germline ends came to 15 bases. The CDR3 nucleotides read TGTGCCAGCAGTGCCCCGCCCGGGGGCAACACCGGGGAGCTGTTTTTT. Protein sequence: CASSAPPGGNTGELFF.

A few counts support this clonotype. The chain joins TRBV5-1 to TRBJ1-2, with 8 bases identical to TRBD1. J was trimmed by 3 bases and V by 2 bases; bases with no gene match: 3. Germline V gene lookup returns CDR1 SGHRS and CDR2 YFSETQ. The CDR3 is 14 amino acids. Here the CDR3 reads CASSFGQGYYGYTF. The CDR3, as DNA: TGCGCCAGCAGCTTCGGACAGGGTTACTATGGCTACACCTTC.

This clonotype was seen more than once but under ten times. This chain's CDR3 is CASSQTGNSPLHF. The CDR3 nucleotides read TGTGCCAGCAGCCAGACAGGGAATTCACCCCTCCACTTT. The chain uses TRBV7-2 and TRBJ1-6, with 7 bases fitting TRBD1. With 5 bases clipped from V and 7 bases from J, the junction kept 2 bases outside the gene matches. This CDR3 spans 13 amino acids. The germline CDR1 and CDR2 sequences are SGHTA and FQGNSA.

The chain combines TRBV19 with TRBJ2-7; a weak D match, TRBD1 (5 bases). Trimming removed 0 bases from V and 1 base from J, with 13 bases in between. Germline assignment: CDR1 LNHDA and CDR2 SQIVND (reference sequence). The CDR3 runs to 16 residues. As DNA, the CDR3 is TGTGCCAGTAGTATAGATGGGTGGGGCGAATCCTACGAGCAGTACTTC. Residues: CASSIDGWGESYEQYF.

This clonotype came up many times. V and J are TRBV5-6 and TRBJ2-7; TRBD2 is a possible D gene (5 bases). The CDR3 length is 15 residues. Between the trimmed V and J ends, which lost 0 bases and 3 bases, there was a span of 13 bases. CDR1 and CDR2 (germline): SGHDT, YYEEEE. This CDR3 reads CASSLVGESVYEQYF. In DNA, the CDR3 is TGTGCCAGCAGCTTGGTGGGAGAGTCGGTCTACGAGCAGTACTTC.

The V call is TRBV15, the J call TRBJ1-2; maybe TRBD1 (5 bases). Germline V lookup: CDR1 LNHNV, CDR2 YYDKDF (reference sequence). V shed 5 bases and J shed 3 bases, with 13 bases lying between them. CDR3 length equals 14 residues. The CDR3, as DNA: TGTGCCACCAGCTCCGGGGTAGGGGACTATGGCTACACCTTC. Protein product: CATSSGVGDYGYTF.

This clonotype was counted only a few times. The chain joins TRBV24-1 to TRBJ2-3; no firm D call. Trimming removed 1 base from V and 5 bases from J, with 12 bases in between. In germline, CDR1 is KGHDR, CDR2 SFDVKD. The CDR3 totals 15 residues. The CDR3 nucleotides read TGTGCCACCAGTGATTTCTCACCCAAGGGAGATACGCAGTATTTT. Residues: CATSDFSPKGDTQYF.

The chain combines TRBV29-1 with TRBJ2-1; 7 positions match TRBD1. Germline CDR1 is SQVTM and CDR2 is ANQGSEA. V trimming: 5 bases; J trimming: 3 bases; junction bases outside the gene matches: 10. This CDR3 has 15 amino acids. The DNA of the CDR3 is TGCAGCGTTCGAAGGGACAGATCTTACTACAATGAGCAGTTCTTC. Translation: CSVRRDRSYYNEQFF.

This chain links TRBV11-2 with TRBJ1-1, with D perhaps TRBD1 (5 bases). Trimming removed 1 base from V and 4 bases from J, with 10 bases in between. Germline V gene data show CDR1 as SGHAT and CDR2 as FQNNGV. The CDR3 sequence is 14 residues long. CDR3 region: CASSLVSGGTEAFF. The CDR3, as DNA: TGTGCCAGCAGCTTAGTTTCGGGGGGCACTGAAGCTTTCTTT.

This clonotype has a count of ten or more. The CDR3 spells CASSLGAPYEAFF. The CDR3 nucleotides read TGTGCCAGCAGCTTAGGCGCCCCGTATGAAGCTTTCTTT. The chain joins TRBV11-1 to TRBJ1-1; D remains unclear. The CDR3 has 13 residues. V dropped 1 base and J dropped 7 bases, with 10 bases sitting between them. Germline V lookup: CDR1 SGHAT, CDR2 FQDESV (reference sequence).

The rearrangement joins TRBV20-1 to TRBJ2-7, with a tentative D call TRBD1 (5 bases). With 0 bases removed from V and 2 bases from J, the gap between germline ends came to 11 bases. This CDR3 contains 14 residues. From germline, CDR1 is DFQATT and CDR2 SNEGSKA (reference sequence). The DNA of the CDR3 is TGCAGTGCTAGAGACCCCAGGGAACCCTACGAGCAGTACTTC. Protein sequence: CSARDPREPYEQYF.

At least ten counts were recorded for this clonotype. The gene calls are TRBV7-6 and TRBJ2-4; the match to TRBD2 covers 12 bases. V trimming: 5 bases; J trimming: 9 bases; junction bases outside the gene matches: 20. This CDR3 has 19 amino acids. Germline-derived CDR1 and CDR2 are SGHVS and FNYEAQ. The CDR3, as DNA: TGTGCCAGCAGCCCCCTCGGTGATCCTAGCGGGAGGGCAGCCGGCATTCAGTACTTC. Its protein is CASSPLGDPSGRAAGIQYF.

This clonotype was seen only a few times. The chain carries TRBV29-1 and TRBJ2-5, with unresolved D. Germline assignment: CDR1 SQVTM and CDR2 ANQGSEA. The CDR3 totals 13 residues. V lost 6 bases, J lost 1 base, and 12 bases lay in between. In DNA, the CDR3 is TGCAGCGTAGACCATGGGATCCAAGAGACCCAGTACTTC. Residues: CSVDHGIQETQYF. The full variable domain, completed using reference TRBV29-1 and TRBJ2-5, is SAVISQKPSRDICQRGTSLTIQCQVDSQVTMMFWYRQQPGQSLTLIATANQGSEATYESGFVIDKFPISRPNLTFSTLTVSNMSPEDSSIYLCSVDHGIQETQYFGPGTRLLVL.

This clonotype was picked up many times. This chain connects TRBV29-1 to TRBJ2-1; 7 bases fit TRBD2. Germline V gives CDR1 SQVTM, CDR2 ANQGSEA. The J segment lost 2 bases and the V segment lost 3 bases, leaving 10 bases of the junction unmatched. This CDR3 is 16 amino acids long. CDR3 nucleotide sequence: TGCAGCGTTGAGCCCCTTACTAGCGCAGCCTACAATGAGCAGTTCTTC. Its protein product is CSVEPLTSAAYNEQFF.

The chain carries TRBV4-1 and TRBJ2-5, with 7 bases aligning to TRBD1. Trimming removed 1 base from V and 2 bases from J; junction bases left unmatched: 4. The CDR3 extends over 15 amino acids. Germline assignment: CDR1 MGHRA and CDR2 YSYEKL. The chain's CDR3 is CASSQGSGQQETQYF. The DNA for the CDR3 is TGCGCCAGCAGCCAAGGCTCGGGACAGCAAGAGACCCAGTACTTC.

The table lists this clonotype with a few counts. CDR3 region: CASSFAGTGEVDEQYF. Written as DNA, the CDR3 is TGTGCCAGCAGCTTTGCCGGGACAGGGGAAGTCGACGAGCAGTACTTC. The chain links TRBV11-2 to TRBJ2-7; 10 bases are a match to TRBD1. The CDR3 contains 16 residues. The V gene end was trimmed by 3 bases and the J gene end by 5 bases; junction bases not matched to a gene: 10. CDR1 and CDR2 from the germline V gene are SGHAT and FQNNGV.

The rearrangement links TRBV12-3 or TRBV12-4 to TRBJ2-1; no clear D. Trimming removed 8 bases from V and 5 bases from J, with 4 bases in between. The CDR3 length is 10 residues. The CDR3 spells CASGNNEQFF. The CDR3 bases are TGTGCCAGCGGCAACAATGAGCAGTTCTTC.

The chain is built from TRBV20-1 and TRBJ2-7; D perhaps matches TRBD2 (5 bases). The CDR3 loop spans 13 amino acids. V lost 5 bases and J 3 bases, leaving 14 bases between the germline ends. Germline CDR1 is DFQATT and CDR2 is SNEGSKA (reference sequence). The CDR3 nucleotides read TGCAGTGCTGTTACTCGACTAAGCTACGAGCAGTACTTC. Protein product: CSAVTRLSYEQYF.

The J gene is TRBJ1-1, the V gene TRBV7-6, with a weak D call TRBD1 (5 bases). Trimming took 1 base from V and 7 from J, leaving 16 bases between them. There are 15 residues in the CDR3. CDR1 and CDR2 (germline): SGHVS, FNYEAQ. Here the CDR3 DNA reads TGTGCCAGCAGCTTAGGGGTGGGGCAGGGCATTGAAGCTTTCTTT. It encodes CASSLGVGQGIEAFF.

A note on this clonotype: The junction does not match germline at one end; this may be a read error. The V call is TRBV29-1, the J call TRBJ1-2; no firm D call. This CDR3 has 10 residues. CDR1 and CDR2 from the germline V gene are SQVTM and ANQGSEA. CDR3 sequence (DNA): TGCAGCGTTGGGACTGGGCCCCACTCCTTC. Its protein product is CSVGTGPHSF.

The rearrangement uses TRBV5-1 and TRBJ2-3; TRBD1 agrees at 8 bases. J was trimmed by 2 bases and V by 5 bases; bases with no gene match: 7. This CDR3 comprises 15 residues. Germline CDR1 and CDR2: SGHRS and YFSETQ. The CDR3 region is CASSRLGQDTDTQYF. The CDR3 nucleotides are TGCGCCAGCAGTCGCCTGGGACAGGACACAGATACGCAGTATTTT.